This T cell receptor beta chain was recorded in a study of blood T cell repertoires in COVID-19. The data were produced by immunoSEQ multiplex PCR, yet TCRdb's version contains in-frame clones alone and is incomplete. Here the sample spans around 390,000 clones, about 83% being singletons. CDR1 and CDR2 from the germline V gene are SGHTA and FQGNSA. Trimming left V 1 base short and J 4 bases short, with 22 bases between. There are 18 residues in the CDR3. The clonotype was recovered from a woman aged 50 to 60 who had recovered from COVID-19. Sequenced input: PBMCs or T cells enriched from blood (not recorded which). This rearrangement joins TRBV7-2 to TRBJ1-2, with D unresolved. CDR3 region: CASSLDGRRANYGYGYTF. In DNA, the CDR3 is TGTGCCAGCAGCTTAGATGGCAGGCGGGCGAATTATGGCTATGGCTACACCTTC. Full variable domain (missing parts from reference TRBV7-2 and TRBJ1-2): GAGVSQSPSNKVTEKGKDVELRCDPISGHTALYWYRQSLGQGLEFLIYFQGNSAPDKSGLPSDRFSAERTGGSVSTLTIQRTQQEDSAVYLCASSLDGRRANYGYGYTFGSGTRLTVV.